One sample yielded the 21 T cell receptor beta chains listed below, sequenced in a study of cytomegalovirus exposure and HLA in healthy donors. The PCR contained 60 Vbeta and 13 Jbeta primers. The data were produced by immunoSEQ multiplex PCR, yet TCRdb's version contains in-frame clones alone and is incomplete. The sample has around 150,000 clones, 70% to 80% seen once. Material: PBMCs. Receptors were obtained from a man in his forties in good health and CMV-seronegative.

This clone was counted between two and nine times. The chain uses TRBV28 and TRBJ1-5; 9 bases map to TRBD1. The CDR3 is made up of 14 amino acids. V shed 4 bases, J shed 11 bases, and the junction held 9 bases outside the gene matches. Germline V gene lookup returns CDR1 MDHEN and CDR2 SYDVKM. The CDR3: CASSYPTGGISQHF. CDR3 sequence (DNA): TGTGCCAGCAGTTACCCGACAGGGGGGATCTCCCAGCATTTT.

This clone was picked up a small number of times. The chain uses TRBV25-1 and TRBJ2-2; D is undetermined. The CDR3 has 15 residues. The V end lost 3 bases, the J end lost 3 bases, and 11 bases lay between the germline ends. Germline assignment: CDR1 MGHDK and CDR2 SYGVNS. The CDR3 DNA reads TGTGCCAGCAGTGAGCTCGACTCTGACACCGGGGAGCTGTTTTTT. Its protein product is CASSELDSDTGELFF.

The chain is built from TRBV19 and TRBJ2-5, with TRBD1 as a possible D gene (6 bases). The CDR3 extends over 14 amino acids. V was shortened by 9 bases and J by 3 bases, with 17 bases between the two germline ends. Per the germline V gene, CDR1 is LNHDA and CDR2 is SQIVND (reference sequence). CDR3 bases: TGTGCCAGCGGCTCCGGACGGGACAAAGAGACCCAGTACTTC. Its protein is CASGSGRDKETQYF.

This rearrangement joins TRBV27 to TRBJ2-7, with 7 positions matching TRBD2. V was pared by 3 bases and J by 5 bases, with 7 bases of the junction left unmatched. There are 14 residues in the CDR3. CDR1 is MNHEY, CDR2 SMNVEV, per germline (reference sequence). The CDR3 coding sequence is TGTGCCAGCAGTTTGAAAACTAGCGCACACGAGCAGTACTTC. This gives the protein CASSLKTSAHEQYF.

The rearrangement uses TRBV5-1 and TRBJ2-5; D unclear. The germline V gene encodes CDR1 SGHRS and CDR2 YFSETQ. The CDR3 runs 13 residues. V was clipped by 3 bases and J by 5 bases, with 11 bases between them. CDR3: CASSYQDLETQYF. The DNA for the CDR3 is TGCGCCAGCAGCTATCAGGATTTGGAGACCCAGTACTTC. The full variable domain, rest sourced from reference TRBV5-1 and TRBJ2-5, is KAGVTQTPRYLIKTRGQQVTLSCSPISGHRSVSWYQQTPGQGLQFLFEYFSETQRNKGNFPGRFSGRQFSNSRSEMNVSTLELGDSALYLCASSYQDLETQYFGPGTRLLVL.

CDR3 sequence: CASSVERSTEAFF. The CDR3 DNA follows: TGTGCCAGCAGCGTTGAACGGAGCACTGAAGCTTTCTTT. This rearrangement joins TRBV9 to TRBJ1-1; D is uncertain. The V gene's germline CDR1 is SGDLS and CDR2 YYNGEE. This CDR3 is 13 amino acids long. V was cut by 2 bases and J by 4 bases, with 9 bases left in between.

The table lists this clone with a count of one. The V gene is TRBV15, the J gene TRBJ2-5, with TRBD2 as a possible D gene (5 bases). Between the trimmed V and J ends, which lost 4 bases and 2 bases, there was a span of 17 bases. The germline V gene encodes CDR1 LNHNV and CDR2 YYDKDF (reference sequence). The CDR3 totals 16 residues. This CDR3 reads CATSTPGGIGQETQYF. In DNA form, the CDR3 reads TGTGCCACCAGCACCCCAGGAGGAATTGGGCAAGAGACCCAGTACTTC.

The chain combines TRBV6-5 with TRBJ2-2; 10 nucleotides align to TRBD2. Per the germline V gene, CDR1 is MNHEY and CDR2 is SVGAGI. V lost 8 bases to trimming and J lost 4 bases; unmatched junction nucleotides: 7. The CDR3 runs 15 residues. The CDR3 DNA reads TGTGCCAGCTCCCGGACTAGCGGTCTCACCGGGGAGCTGTTTTTT. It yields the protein CASSRTSGLTGELFF.

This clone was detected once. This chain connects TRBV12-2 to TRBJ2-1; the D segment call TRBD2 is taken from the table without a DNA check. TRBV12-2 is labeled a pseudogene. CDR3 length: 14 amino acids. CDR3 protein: CASRLGGPYNEQFF. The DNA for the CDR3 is TGTGCAAGTCGCCTCGGGGGGCCCTACAATGAGCAGTTCTTC.

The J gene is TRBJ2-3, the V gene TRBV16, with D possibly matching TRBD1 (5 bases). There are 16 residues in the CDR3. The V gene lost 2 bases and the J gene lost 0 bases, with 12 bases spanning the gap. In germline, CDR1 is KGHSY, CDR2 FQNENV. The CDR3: CASSQPDTPSTDTQYF. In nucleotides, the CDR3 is TGTGCCAGCAGCCAACCGGACACCCCTAGCACAGATACGCAGTATTTT.

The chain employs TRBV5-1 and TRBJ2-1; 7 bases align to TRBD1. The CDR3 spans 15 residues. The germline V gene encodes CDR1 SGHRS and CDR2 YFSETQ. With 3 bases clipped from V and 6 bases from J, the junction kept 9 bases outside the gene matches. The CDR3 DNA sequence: TGCGCCAGCAGCTCATCAGGGGGTCAGGGCAATGAGCAGTTCTTC. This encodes CASSSSGGQGNEQFF.

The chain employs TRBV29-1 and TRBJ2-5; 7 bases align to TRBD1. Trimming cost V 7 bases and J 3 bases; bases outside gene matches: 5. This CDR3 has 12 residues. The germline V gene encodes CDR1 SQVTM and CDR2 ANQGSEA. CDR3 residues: CSGRDSEETQYF. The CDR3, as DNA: TGCAGCGGCCGGGACAGTGAAGAGACCCAGTACTTC.

DNA for the CDR3: TGTGCCTGGGGTAGCGGACAAGAGACCCAGTACTTC. Its protein product is CAWGSGQETQYF. The chain joins TRBV30 to TRBJ2-5, with TRBD2 as a possible D gene (6 bases). Trimming stripped 5 bases from V and 2 bases from J, with 9 bases between. CDR3 size: 12 residues. The germline V gene encodes CDR1 GTSNPN and CDR2 SVGIG (reference sequence).

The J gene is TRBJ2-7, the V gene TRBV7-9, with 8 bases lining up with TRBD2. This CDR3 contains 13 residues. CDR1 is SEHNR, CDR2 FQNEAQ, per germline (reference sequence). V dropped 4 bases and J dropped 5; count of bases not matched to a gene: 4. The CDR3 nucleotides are TGTGCCAGCAGCTCTAGCGGGTACGACGAGCAGTACTTC. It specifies CASSSSGYDEQYF.

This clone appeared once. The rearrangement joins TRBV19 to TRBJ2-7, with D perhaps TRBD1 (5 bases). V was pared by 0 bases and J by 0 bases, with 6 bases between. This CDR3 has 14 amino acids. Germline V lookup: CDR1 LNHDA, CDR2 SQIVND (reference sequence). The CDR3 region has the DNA TGTGCCAGTAGTATAGACGACAGCTCCTACGAGCAGTACTTC. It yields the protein CASSIDDSSYEQYF.

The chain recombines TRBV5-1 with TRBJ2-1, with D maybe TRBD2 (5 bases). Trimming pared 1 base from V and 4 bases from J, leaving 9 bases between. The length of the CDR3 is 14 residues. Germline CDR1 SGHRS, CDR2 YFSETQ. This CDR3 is CASSLWLAYNEQFF. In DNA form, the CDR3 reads TGCGCCAGCAGCTTGTGGCTAGCTTACAATGAGCAGTTCTTC.

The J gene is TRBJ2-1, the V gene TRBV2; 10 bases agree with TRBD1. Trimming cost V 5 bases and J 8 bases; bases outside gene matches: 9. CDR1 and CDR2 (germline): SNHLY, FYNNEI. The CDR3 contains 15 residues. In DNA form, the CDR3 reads TGTGCCAGCAGTTCCCCGGGACAGGGGCGGTATGAGCAGTTCTTC. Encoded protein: CASSSPGQGRYEQFF.

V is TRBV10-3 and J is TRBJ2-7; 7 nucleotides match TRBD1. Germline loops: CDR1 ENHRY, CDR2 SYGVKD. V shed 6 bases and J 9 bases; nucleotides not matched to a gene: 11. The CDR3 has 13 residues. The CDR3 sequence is CAIRGEGAPGQYF. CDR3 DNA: TGTGCCATCAGGGGAGAGGGGGCGCCAGGGCAGTACTTC.

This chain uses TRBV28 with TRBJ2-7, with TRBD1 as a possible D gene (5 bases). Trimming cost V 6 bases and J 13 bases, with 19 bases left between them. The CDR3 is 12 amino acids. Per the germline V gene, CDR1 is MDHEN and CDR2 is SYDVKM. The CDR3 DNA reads TGTGCCAGCAGCGACAGTTGGTGGGTACGATACTTC. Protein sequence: CASSDSWWVRYF.

The CDR3 DNA is TGTGCCAGCAGCTTCGACACGGGACTCGGAAACACCATATATTTT. This sequence encodes CASSFDTGLGNTIYF. The chain employs TRBV5-6 and TRBJ1-3, with a tentative D call TRBD1 (5 bases). The CDR3 length is 15 residues. With 2 bases removed from V and 4 bases from J, the gap between germline ends came to 13 bases. Germline loops: CDR1 SGHDT, CDR2 YYEEEE. Drawing the rest from reference TRBV5-6 and TRBJ1-3, the complete variable domain is DAGVTQSPTHLIKTRGQQVTLRCSPKSGHDTVSWYQQALGQGPQFIFQYYEEEERQRGNFPDRFSGHQFPNYSSELNVNALLLGDSALYLCASSFDTGLGNTIYFGEGSWLTVV.

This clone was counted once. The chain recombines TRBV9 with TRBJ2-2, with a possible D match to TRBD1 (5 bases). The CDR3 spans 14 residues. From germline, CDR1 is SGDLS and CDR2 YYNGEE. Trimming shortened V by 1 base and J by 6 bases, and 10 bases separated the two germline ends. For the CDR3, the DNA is TGTGCCAGCAGCGTACGGCCAGGGCCCGGGGAGCTGTTTTTT. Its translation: CASSVRPGPGELFF.